The rows below give T cell receptor beta chains drawn from one sample of a study of ipilimumab plus nivolumab after autologous stem cell transplantation. The assay was immunoSEQ multiplex PCR, and TCRdb's table has in-frame clones only and misses some. The sample lists approximately 6,900 clones; roughly nine tenths were seen once. The specimen was PBMCs, collected in a trial of ipilimumab plus nivolumab as post-transplant consolidation. The receptor source for this set is a female donor with multiple myeloma. The CDR3 runs from the conserved cysteine through the conserved F or W. A D gene is named only where the DNA matches it firmly. Not all rows give a size; the values are once, few, many and, for expanded clones, a class.

>TRBV4-3|TRBD1|.|TRBJ1-2
CASSQTETGGYGYTF
TGCGCCAGCAGCCAAACCGAGACAGGGGGATATGGCTACACCTTC
>TRBV7-9|.|.|TRBJ1-5
CASSFERQPQHF
TGTGCCAGCAGCTTTGAGCGTCAGCCCCAGCATTTT
>TRBV5-8|.|once|TRBJ2-2
CATRSQGIVSGELFF
TGTGCCACCAGAAGTCAGGGGATAGTTTCCGGGGAGCTGTTTTTT
>TRBV19|.|.|TRBJ2-3
CASSMMGEDTQYF
TGTGCCAGTAGTATGATGGGGGAGGATACGCAGTATTTT
>TRBV15|.|.|TRBJ1-1
CATSRAQGGTEAFF
TGTGCCACCAGCAGAGCCCAGGGTGGCACTGAAGCTTTCTTT
>TRBV6-6|.|.|TRBJ1-2
CASTISGYGYTF
TGTGCCAGCACCATAAGTGGGTATGGCTACACCTTC
>TRBV6-1|TRBD1|.|TRBJ1-1
CAGRTGGVYTEAFF
TGTGCCGGCAGGACAGGGGGCGTATATACTGAAGCTTTCTTT
>TRBV5-4|.|few|TRBJ2-1
CASSLDRRAGYEQFF
TGTGCCAGCAGCCTAGACAGGCGGGCGGGTTATGAGCAGTTCTTC
>TRBV28|.|.|TRBJ2-3
CASSLNRNTDTQYF
TGTGCCAGCAGTTTAAACAGAAACACAGATACGCAGTATTTT
>TRBV7-9|.|.|TRBJ1-1
CASDRDTEAFF
TGTGCCTCAGACAGAGACACTGAAGCTTTCTTT
>TRBV7-9|.|.|TRBJ2-4
CASSLGRGYIQYF
TGTGCCAGCAGCCTAGGACGTGGGTACATTCAGTACTTC
>TRBV6-4|.|.|TRBJ2-3
CASSDSSSAGGTDTQYF
TGTGCCAGCAGTGACTCGAGCTCGGCAGGGGGCACAGATACGCAGTATTTT
>TRBV28|.|.|TRBJ1-3
CASTLRRGTSGNTIYF
TGTGCCAGCACTCTGAGGAGGGGGACCTCTGGAAACACCATATATTTT
>TRBV4-1|.|.|TRBJ1-2
CASSLIDRRGYTF
TGCGCCAGCAGCCTTATCGACAGGCGGGGCTACACCTTC
>TRBV28|TRBD2|once|TRBJ2-1
CASKLALAQRGYNEQFF
TGTGCCAGCAAACTTGCCCTAGCCCAGCGGGGGTACAATGAGCAGTTCTTC
>TRBV27|TRBD2|.|TRBJ2-3
CASIPRGGRASDTQYF
TGTGCCAGCATCCCTCGGGGCGGGAGGGCCTCAGATACGCAGTATTTT
>TRBV6-6|.|.|TRBJ1-3
CASSRSRQGHTIYF
TGTGCCAGCAGCCGATCACGTCAGGGGCACACCATATATTTT
>TRBV2|.|.|TRBJ2-1
CASSEETGSQFF
TGTGCCAGCAGTGAAGAGACGGGGAGTCAGTTCTTC
>TRBV5-1|TRBD1|.|TRBJ1-1
CASSETGEAAFF
TGCGCCAGCAGCGAGACAGGGGAGGCGGCTTTCTTT
>TRBV6-5|.|.|TRBJ2-1
CASSNWGNEQFF
TGTGCCAGCAGTAACTGGGGAAATGAGCAGTTCTTC
>TRBV14|.|.|TRBJ2-7
CASSQELWSEQYF
TGTGCCAGCAGCCAAGAACTTTGGTCCGAGCAGTACTTC
>TRBV6-5|TRBD1|.|TRBJ1-5
CASSLTGTGVQPQHF
TGTGCCAGCAGTTTGACCGGGACAGGGGTTCAGCCCCAGCATTTT
>TRBV6-1|.|.|TRBJ2-5
CASIFGGRETQYF
TGTGCCAGCATATTCGGGGGACGGGAGACCCAGTACTTC
>TRBV7-2|.|.|TRBJ2-5
CASSSTSWGETQYF
TGTGCCAGCAGCTCGACGTCGTGGGGAGAGACCCAGTACTTC
>TRBV5-1|.|few|TRBJ2-2
CASSLAPGAERTGELFF
TGCGCCAGCAGCTTGGCCCCAGGGGCAGAGAGGACCGGGGAGCTGTTTTTT
>TRBV6-6|.|once|TRBJ2-3
CASSYNQDTQYF
TGTGCCAGCAGTTACAACCAAGATACGCAGTATTTT
>TRBV28|.|once|TRBJ1-4
CASSFPGKRGKEEKLFF
TGTGCCAGCAGTTTTCCTGGTAAAAGGGGGAAGGAGGAAAAACTGTTTTTT
>TRBV30|.|.|TRBJ1-5
CAWSVERTRYSNQPQHF
TGTGCCTGGAGTGTGGAGCGTACACGTTATAGCAATCAGCCCCAGCATTTT
>TRBV9|.|.|TRBJ2-7
CASSVGAGIGEQYF
TGTGCCAGCAGCGTAGGAGCAGGGATTGGCGAGCAGTACTTC
>TRBV6-1|.|.|TRBJ2-7
CASSDPRGSSYEQYF
TGTGCCAGCAGTGATCCCAGGGGATCCTCCTACGAGCAGTACTTC
>TRBV27|.|.|TRBJ1-2
CASSPLDRAYGYTF
TGTGCCAGCAGCCCTCTCGACAGAGCCTATGGCTACACCTTC
>TRBV9|TRBD2|.|TRBJ2-7
CASSPPAGGPYEQYF
TGTGCCAGCAGCCCGCCGGCGGGAGGGCCCTACGAGCAGTACTTC
>TRBV6-5|TRBD1|.|TRBJ2-6
CASSWGTEGGANVLTF
TGTGCCAGCAGTTGGGGGACAGAGGGTGGGGCCAACGTCCTGACTTTC
>TRBV19|.|.|TRBJ1-3
CASSPRTDAGNTIYF
TGTGCCAGTAGTCCTCGGACGGATGCTGGAAACACCATATATTTT
>TRBV7-7|TRBD1|.|TRBJ1-5
CASSRDRDQPQHF
TGTGCCAGCAGTCGTGACAGGGATCAGCCCCAGCATTTT
>TRBV23-1|TRBD1|.|TRBJ2-7
CASSQRDRGVPYEQYF
TGCGCCAGCAGTCAACGGGACAGGGGAGTCCCCTACGAGCAGTACTTC
>TRBV7-3|TRBD1|.|TRBJ2-2
CASSPHGDSSTGELFF
TGTGCCAGCAGCCCTCACGGGGACAGTTCGACCGGGGAGCTGTTTTTT